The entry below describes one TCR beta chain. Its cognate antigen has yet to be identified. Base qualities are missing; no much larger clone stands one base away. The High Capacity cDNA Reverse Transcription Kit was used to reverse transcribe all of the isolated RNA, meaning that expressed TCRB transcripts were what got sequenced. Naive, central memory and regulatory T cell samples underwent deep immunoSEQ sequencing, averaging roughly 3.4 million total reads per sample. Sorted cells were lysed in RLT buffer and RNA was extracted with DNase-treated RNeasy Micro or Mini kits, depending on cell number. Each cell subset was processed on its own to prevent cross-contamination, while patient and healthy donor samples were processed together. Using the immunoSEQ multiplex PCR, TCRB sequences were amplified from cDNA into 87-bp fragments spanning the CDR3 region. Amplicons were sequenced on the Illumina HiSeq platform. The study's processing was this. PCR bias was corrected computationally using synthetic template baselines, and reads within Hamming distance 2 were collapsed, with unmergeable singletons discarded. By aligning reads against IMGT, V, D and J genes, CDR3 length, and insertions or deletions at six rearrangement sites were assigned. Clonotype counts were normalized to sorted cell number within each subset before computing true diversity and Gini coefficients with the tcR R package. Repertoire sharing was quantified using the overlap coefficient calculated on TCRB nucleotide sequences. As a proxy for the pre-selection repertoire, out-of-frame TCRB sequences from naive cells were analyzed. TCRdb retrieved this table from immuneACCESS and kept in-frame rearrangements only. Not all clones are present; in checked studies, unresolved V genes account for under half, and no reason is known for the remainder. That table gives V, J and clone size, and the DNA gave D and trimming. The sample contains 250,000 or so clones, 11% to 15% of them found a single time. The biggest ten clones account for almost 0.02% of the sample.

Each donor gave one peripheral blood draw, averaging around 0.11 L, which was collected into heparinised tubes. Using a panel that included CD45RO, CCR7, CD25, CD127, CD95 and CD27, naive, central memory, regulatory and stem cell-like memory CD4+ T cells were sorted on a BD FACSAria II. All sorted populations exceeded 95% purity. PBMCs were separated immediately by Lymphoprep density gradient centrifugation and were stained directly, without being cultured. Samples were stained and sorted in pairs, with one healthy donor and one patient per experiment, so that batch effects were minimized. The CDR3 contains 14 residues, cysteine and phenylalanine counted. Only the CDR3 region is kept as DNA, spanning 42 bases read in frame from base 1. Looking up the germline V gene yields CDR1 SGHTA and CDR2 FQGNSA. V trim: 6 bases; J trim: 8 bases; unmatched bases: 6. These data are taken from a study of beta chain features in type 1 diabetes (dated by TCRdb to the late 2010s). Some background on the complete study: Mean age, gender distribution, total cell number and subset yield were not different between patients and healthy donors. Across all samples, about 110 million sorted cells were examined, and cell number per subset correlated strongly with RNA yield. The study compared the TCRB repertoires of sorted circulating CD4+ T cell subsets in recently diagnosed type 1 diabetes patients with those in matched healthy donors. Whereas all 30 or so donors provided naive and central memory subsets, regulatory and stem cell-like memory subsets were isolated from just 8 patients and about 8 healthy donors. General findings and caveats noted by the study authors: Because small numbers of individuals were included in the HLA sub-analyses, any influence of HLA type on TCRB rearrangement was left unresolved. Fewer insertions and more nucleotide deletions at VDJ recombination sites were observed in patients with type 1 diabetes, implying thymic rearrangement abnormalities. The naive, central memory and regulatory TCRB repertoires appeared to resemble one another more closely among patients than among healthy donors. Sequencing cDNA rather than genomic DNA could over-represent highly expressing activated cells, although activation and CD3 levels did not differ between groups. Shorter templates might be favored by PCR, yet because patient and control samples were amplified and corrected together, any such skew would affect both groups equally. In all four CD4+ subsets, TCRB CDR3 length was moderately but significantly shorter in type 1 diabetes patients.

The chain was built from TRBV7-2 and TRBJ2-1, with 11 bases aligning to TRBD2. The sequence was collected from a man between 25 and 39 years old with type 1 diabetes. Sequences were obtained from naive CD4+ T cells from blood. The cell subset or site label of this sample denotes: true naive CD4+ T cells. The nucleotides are TGTGCCAGCAGTCCGACTAGCGGGGTTGATGAGCAGTTCTTC. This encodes CASSPTSGVDEQFF.